Below, 8 T cell receptor beta chains from the same sample are listed, as sequenced in a study of regulatory dendritic cells for organ transplantation. Repertoires were generated with immunoSEQ multiplex PCR, while TCRdb's copy carries only in-frame clones and drops some. The sample includes under 30,000 clones, about three quarters of them seen just once. The sequenced sample was memory CD4+ T cells from blood. Sample subset: CD45RO+ memory T cells. The source of these receptors is a human donor in good health.

The chain combines TRBV28 with TRBJ1-1, with D perhaps TRBD1 (6 bases). CDR1 and CDR2 from the germline V gene are MDHEN and SYDVKM. The germline V and J ends were trimmed by 1 base and 6 bases, with 12 bases remaining between them. This CDR3 region has 14 residues. CDR3 region: CASSLSRGTAEAFF. The CDR3 region has the DNA TGTGCCAGCAGTTTATCCAGGGGAACGGCTGAAGCTTTCTTT.

The rearrangement links TRBV5-1 to TRBJ2-2, with D maybe TRBD2 (6 bases). V lost 1 base, J lost 9 bases, and 16 bases lay in between. Germline values: CDR1 SGHRS, CDR2 YFSETQ. The CDR3 covers 15 residues. The chain's CDR3 is CASSLYGLGGWELFF. CDR3 nucleotides: TGCGCCAGCAGCTTGTATGGACTCGGGGGTTGGGAGCTGTTTTTT.

This clone was seen only once. The chain is built from TRBV2 and TRBJ1-1; D remains unclear. Germline lookup yields CDR1 SNHLY and CDR2 FYNNEI. This CDR3 comprises 14 residues. The V gene lost 7 bases and the J gene lost 4 bases, with 16 bases spanning the gap. CDR3 residues: CASMKEGLGTEAFF. CDR3 coding DNA: TGTGCCAGCATGAAGGAGGGTCTAGGCACTGAAGCTTTCTTT.

The J gene is TRBJ2-7, the V gene TRBV28; 8 positions match TRBD2. J was trimmed by 4 bases and V by 3 bases; bases with no gene match: 5. CDR3 length: 14 amino acids. CDR1 and CDR2 from the germline V gene are MDHEN and SYDVKM. The CDR3 region is CASSLVLAGYEQYF. The CDR3 DNA sequence: TGTGCCAGCAGTTTGGTGTTAGCGGGGTACGAGCAGTACTTC.

The V gene is TRBV7-2, the J gene TRBJ2-5; no firm D call. The germline V and J ends were trimmed by 3 bases and 2 bases, with 1 base remaining between them. The CDR3 extends over 11 amino acids. CDR1 is SGHTA and CDR2 is FQGNSA in the germline V gene. The CDR3 DNA sequence: TGTGCCAGCAGCTTTCAAGAGACCCAGTACTTC. Translating gives CASSFQETQYF.

This sequence joins TRBV5-4 and TRBJ1-3, with D maybe TRBD1 (5 bases). The germline V gene has CDR1 SGHNT and CDR2 YYREEE (reference sequence). The CDR3 is 15 amino acids. With 4 bases removed from V and 1 base from J, the gap between germline ends came to 12 bases. The CDR3 reads CASSRAGGSGNTIYF. The CDR3 coding sequence is TGTGCCAGCAGCCGGGCCGGGGGATCTGGAAACACCATATATTTT.

This chain joins TRBV7-2 and TRBJ2-5; TRBD2 is a possible D gene (7 bases). Between the trimmed V and J ends, which lost 5 bases and 0 bases, there was a span of 13 bases. This CDR3 comprises 15 residues. Germline V gives CDR1 SGHTA, CDR2 FQGNSA. The CDR3 spells CASSPWGGNQETQYF. CDR3 sequence (DNA): TGTGCCAGCAGCCCATGGGGGGGCAACCAAGAGACCCAGTACTTC.

The V call is TRBV29-1, the J call TRBJ2-3; 8 bases are a match to TRBD1. The trim removed 3 bases at V and 2 bases at J, leaving 10 bases unmatched. The CDR3 contains 16 residues. CDR1 is SQVTM, CDR2 ANQGSEA, per germline. The CDR3 loop is CSVEGWGTGLTDTQYF. In DNA, the CDR3 is TGCAGCGTTGAGGGTTGGGGGACAGGACTCACAGATACGCAGTATTTT.